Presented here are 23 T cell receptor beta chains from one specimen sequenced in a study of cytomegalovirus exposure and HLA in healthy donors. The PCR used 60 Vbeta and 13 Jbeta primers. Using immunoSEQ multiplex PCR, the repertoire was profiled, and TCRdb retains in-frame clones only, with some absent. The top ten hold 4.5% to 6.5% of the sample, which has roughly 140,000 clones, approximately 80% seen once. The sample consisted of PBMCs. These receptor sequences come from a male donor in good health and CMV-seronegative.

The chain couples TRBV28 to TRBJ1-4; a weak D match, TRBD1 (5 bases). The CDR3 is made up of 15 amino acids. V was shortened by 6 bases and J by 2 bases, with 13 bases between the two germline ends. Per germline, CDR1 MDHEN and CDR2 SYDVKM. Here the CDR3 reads CASSSPQGTNEKLFF. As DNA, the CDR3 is TGTGCCAGCAGCTCACCCCAGGGTACTAATGAAAAACTGTTTTTT.

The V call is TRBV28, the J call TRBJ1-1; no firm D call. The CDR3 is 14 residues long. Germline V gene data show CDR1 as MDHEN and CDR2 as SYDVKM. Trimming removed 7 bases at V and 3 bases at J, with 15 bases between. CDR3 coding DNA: TGTGCCAGCATCGAGAGCCCTGGTGACACTGAAGCTTTCTTT. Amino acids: CASIESPGDTEAFF.

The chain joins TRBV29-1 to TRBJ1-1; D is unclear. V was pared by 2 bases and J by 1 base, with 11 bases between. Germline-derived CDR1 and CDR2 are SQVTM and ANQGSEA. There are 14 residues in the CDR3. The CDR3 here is CSVEFHPENTEAFF. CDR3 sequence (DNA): TGCAGCGTTGAATTCCATCCAGAGAACACTGAAGCTTTCTTT.

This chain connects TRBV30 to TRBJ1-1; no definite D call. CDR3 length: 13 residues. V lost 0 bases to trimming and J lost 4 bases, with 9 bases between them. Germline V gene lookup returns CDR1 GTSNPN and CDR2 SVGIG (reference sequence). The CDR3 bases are TGTGCCTGGAGTGTACTTCGTGGCACTGAAGCTTTCTTT. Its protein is CAWSVLRGTEAFF.

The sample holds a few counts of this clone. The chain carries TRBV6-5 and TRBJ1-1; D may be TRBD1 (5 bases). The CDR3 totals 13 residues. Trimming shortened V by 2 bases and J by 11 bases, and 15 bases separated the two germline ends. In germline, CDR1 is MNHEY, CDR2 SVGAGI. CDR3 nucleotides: TGTGCCAGCAGTTACGGCCGGGACTCATCGGCTTTCTTT. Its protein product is CASSYGRDSSAFF.

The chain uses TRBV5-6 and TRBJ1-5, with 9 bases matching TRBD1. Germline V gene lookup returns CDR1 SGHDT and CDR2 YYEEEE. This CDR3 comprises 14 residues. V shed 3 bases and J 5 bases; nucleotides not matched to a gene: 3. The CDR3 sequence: CASSYRDRDQPQHF. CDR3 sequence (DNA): TGTGCCAGCAGCTACCGGGACAGGGATCAGCCCCAGCATTTT.

CDR3 amino acids: CASSPERGGEDEKLFF. DNA of the CDR3: TGTGCCAGCAGTCCCGAGCGGGGAGGGGAGGATGAAAAACTGTTTTTT. V and J are TRBV27 and TRBJ1-4; D is perhaps TRBD1 (5 bases). The CDR3 spans 16 residues. Germline CDR1 is MNHEY and CDR2 is SMNVEV (reference sequence). The V end lost 5 bases, the J end lost 6 bases, and 19 bases lay between the germline ends. Supplemented by reference TRBV27 and TRBJ1-4, the full variable domain reads EAQVTQNPRYLITVTGKKLTVTCSQNMNHEYMSWYRQDPGLGLRQIYYSMNVEVTDKGDVPEGYKVSRKEKRNFPLILESPSPNQTSLYFCASSPERGGEDEKLFFGSGTQLSVL.

In DNA, the CDR3 is TGCGCCAGCAGCCAAGCGCTAGTGGGGGCCTATAACACCGGGGAGCTGTTTTTT. Amino acid sequence: CASSQALVGAYNTGELFF. The gene calls are TRBV4-3 and TRBJ2-2; maybe TRBD1 (6 bases). The germline CDR1 and CDR2 sequences are LGHNA and YSLEER. The length of the CDR3 is 18 residues. Trimming shortened V by 1 base and J by 2 bases, and 17 bases separated the two germline ends.

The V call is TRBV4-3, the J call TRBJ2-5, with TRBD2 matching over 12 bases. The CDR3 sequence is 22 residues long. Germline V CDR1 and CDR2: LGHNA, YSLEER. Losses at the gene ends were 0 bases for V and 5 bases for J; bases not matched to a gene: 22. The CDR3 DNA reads TGCGCCAGCAGCCAAGATTACGAGGGTTCGGCTAGCGGGGGGGCCTGGGGGGAGACCCAGTACTTC. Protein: CASSQDYEGSASGGAWGETQYF.

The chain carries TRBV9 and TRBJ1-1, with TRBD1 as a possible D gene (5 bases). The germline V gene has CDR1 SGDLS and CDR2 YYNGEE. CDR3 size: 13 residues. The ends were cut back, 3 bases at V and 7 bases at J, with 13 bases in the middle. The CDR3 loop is CASSETGRGEAFF. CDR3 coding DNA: TGTGCCAGCAGCGAGACGGGGAGGGGTGAAGCTTTCTTT.

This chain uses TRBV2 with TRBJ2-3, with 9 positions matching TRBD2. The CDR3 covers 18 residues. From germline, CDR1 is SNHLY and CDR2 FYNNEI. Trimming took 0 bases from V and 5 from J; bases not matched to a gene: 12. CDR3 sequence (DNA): TGTGCCAGCAGTGAAGCGCTTCTTTCTAGCGGGGTGAGAGATACGCAGTATTTT. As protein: CASSEALLSSGVRDTQYF.

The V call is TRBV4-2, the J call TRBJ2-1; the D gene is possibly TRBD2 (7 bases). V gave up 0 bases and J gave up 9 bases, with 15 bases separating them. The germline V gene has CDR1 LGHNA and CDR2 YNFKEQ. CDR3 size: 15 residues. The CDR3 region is CASSQEFQGRAEQFF. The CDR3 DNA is TGTGCCAGCAGCCAAGAGTTCCAGGGGAGGGCTGAGCAGTTCTTC.

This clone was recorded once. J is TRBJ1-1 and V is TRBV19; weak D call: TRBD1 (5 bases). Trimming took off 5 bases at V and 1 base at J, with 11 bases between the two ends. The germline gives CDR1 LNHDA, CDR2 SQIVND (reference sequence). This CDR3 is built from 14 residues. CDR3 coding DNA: TGTGCCAGTAGTGACGACAGTACGAACACTGAAGCTTTCTTT. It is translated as CASSDDSTNTEAFF.

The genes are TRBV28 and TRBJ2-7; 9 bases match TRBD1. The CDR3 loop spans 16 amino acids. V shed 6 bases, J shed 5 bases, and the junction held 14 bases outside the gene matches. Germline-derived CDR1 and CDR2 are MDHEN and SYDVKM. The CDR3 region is CASSATSGTGRHEQYF. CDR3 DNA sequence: TGTGCCAGCAGCGCCACCTCCGGGACAGGGAGGCACGAGCAGTACTTC.

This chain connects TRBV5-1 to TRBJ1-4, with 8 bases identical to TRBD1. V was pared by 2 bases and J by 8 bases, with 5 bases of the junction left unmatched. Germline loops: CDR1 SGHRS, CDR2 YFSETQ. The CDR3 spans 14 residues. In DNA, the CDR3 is TGCGCCAGCAGCTTCGGACAGGGAGGCGAAAAACTGTTTTTT. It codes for CASSFGQGGEKLFF. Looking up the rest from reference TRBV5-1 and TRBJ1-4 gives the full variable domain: KAGVTQTPRYLIKTRGQQVTLSCSPISGHRSVSWYQQTPGQGLQFLFEYFSETQRNKGNFPGRFSGRQFSNSRSEMNVSTLELGDSALYLCASSFGQGGEKLFFGSGTQLSVL.

The CDR3 nucleotides are TGCGCCAGCAGCTTGGCGGGGACAGGGGTCACCTACGAGCAGTACTTC. Translation gives CASSLAGTGVTYEQYF. The chain recombines TRBV5-1 with TRBJ2-7, with 10 bases matching TRBD1. The CDR3 length is 16 residues. Germline V gene lookup returns CDR1 SGHRS and CDR2 YFSETQ. V was clipped by 0 bases and J by 2 bases; unmatched bases: 5.

The CDR3 nucleotides are TGTGCCAGCAGTGCCCCCCGGGAAGGAAACACCATATATTTT. It specifies CASSAPREGNTIYF. V usage is TRBV2 and J usage is TRBJ1-3; D gene uncertain. V lost 4 bases and J lost 4, with 11 bases in between. There are 14 residues in the CDR3. Germline V lookup: CDR1 SNHLY, CDR2 FYNNEI.

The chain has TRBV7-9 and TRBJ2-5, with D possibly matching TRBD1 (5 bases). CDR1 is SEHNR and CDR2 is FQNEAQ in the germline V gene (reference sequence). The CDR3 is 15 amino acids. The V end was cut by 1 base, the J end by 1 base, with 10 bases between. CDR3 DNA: TGTGCCAGCAGCTTAGTCCCAGGGCTCCAAGAGACCCAGTACTTC. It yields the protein CASSLVPGLQETQYF.

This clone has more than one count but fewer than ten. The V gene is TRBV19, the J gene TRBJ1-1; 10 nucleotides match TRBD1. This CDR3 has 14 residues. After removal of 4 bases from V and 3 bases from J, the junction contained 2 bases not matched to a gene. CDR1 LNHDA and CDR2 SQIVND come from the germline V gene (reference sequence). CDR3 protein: CASSTGQGHTEAFF. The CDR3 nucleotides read TGTGCCAGTAGTACGGGACAGGGGCACACTGAAGCTTTCTTT.

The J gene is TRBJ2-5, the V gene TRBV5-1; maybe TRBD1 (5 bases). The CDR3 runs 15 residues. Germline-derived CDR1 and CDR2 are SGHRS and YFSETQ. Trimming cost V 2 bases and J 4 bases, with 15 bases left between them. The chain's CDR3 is CASSFGDRETETQYF. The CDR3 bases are TGCGCCAGCAGCTTCGGAGACAGAGAGACAGAGACCCAGTACTTC.

CDR3 DNA: TGTGCCAGCAGCTTAAACGCAGCGGGGGGATATGAGCAGTTCTTC. Its protein product is CASSLNAAGGYEQFF. This rearrangement joins TRBV7-2 to TRBJ2-1, with 9 bases lining up with TRBD2. The V gene's germline CDR1 is SGHTA and CDR2 FQGNSA. The CDR3 is 15 amino acids. Trimming removed 2 bases from V and 8 bases from J; junction bases left unmatched: 7. The whole variable domain, remainder taken from reference TRBV7-2 and TRBJ2-1, is GAGVSQSPSNKVTEKGKDVELRCDPISGHTALYWYRQSLGQGLEFLIYFQGNSAPDKSGLPSDRFSAERTGGSVSTLTIQRTQQEDSAVYLCASSLNAAGGYEQFFGPGTRLTVL.

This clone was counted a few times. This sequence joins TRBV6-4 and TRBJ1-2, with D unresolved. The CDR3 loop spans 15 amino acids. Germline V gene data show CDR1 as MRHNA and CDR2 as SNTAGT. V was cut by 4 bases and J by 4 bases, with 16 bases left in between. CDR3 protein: CASSATGDSSYGYTF. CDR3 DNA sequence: TGTGCCAGCAGTGCGACCGGGGATAGCAGCTATGGCTACACCTTC.

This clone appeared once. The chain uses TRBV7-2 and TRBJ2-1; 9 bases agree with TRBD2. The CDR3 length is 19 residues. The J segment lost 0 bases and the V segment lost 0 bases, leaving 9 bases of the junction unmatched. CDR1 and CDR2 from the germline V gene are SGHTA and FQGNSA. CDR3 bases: TGTGCCAGCAGCTTAGCTAGCGGGGGCCTAATCAGCTCCTACAATGAGCAGTTCTTC. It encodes CASSLASGGLISSYNEQFF.